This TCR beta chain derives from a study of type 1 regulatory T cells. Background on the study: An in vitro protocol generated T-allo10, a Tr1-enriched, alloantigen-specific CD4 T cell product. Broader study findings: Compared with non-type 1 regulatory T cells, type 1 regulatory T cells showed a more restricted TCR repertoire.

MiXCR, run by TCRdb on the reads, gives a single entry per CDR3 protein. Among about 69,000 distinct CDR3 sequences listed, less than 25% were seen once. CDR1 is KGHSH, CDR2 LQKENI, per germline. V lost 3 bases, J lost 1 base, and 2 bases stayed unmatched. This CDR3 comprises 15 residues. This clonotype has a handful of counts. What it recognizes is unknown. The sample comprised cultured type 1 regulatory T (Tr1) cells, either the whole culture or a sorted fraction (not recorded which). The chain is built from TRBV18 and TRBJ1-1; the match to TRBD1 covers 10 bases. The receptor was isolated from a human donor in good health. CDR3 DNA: TGTGCCAGCTCACCGGACAGGGGGAGGAACACTGAAGCTTTCTTT. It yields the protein CASSPDRGRNTEAFF.